The 9 T cell receptor beta chains below come from one sample, sequenced in a study of blood T cell repertoires in COVID-19. Clones were read by immunoSEQ multiplex PCR, and TCRdb kept only the in-frame ones, dropping some. Among 65,000 to 85,000 clones listed, more than 80% were seen once. The specimen sequenced was peripheral blood. These TCRs come from a man in his fifties or sixties with acute or convalescent COVID-19.

The chain recombines TRBV29-1 with TRBJ2-7; D might be TRBD1 (6 bases). Trimming shortened V by 4 bases and J by 0 bases, and 13 bases separated the two germline ends. Germline V gives CDR1 SQVTM, CDR2 ANQGSEA. CDR3 length equals 14 residues. CDR3 DNA sequence: TGCAGCGTTGGCCGCAGGGGTGACTCCTACGAGCAGTACTTC. Its translation: CSVGRRGDSYEQYF.

V usage is TRBV6-5 and J usage is TRBJ2-5, with D tentatively TRBD2 (7 bases). This CDR3 has 15 amino acids. The ends were cut back, 5 bases at V and 3 bases at J, with 16 bases in the middle. The V gene's germline CDR1 is MNHEY and CDR2 SVGAGI. The CDR3 DNA is TGTGCCAGCAGTCTCCCAAGGGGGGGAGAAGAGACCCAGTACTTC. This translates into CASSLPRGGEETQYF.

The chain carries TRBV7-2 and TRBJ2-1; possibly TRBD2 for D (6 bases). Germline V CDR1 and CDR2: SGHTA, FQGNSA. V lost 5 bases and J lost 10, with 24 bases in between. The CDR3 is 16 residues long. The chain's CDR3 is CASSAPGASVFGEQFF. DNA for the CDR3: TGTGCCAGCAGCGCTCCCGGGGCTAGCGTGTTTGGCGAGCAGTTCTTC.

The chain couples TRBV5-1 to TRBJ2-5, with 14 positions matching TRBD2. The germline gives CDR1 SGHRS, CDR2 YFSETQ. The CDR3 runs to 20 residues. V lost 1 base, J lost 0 bases, and 11 bases stayed unmatched. The CDR3 protein is CASSLLPAGTSGRDQETQYF. CDR3 nucleotides: TGCGCCAGCAGCTTGTTACCGGCCGGGACTAGCGGGAGAGACCAAGAGACCCAGTACTTC.

A few counts support this clone. The rearrangement uses TRBV4-1 and TRBJ2-1, with 12 bases identical to TRBD2. The V gene end was trimmed by 0 bases and the J gene end by 1 base; junction bases not matched to a gene: 4. This CDR3 contains 18 residues. The germline gives CDR1 MGHRA, CDR2 YSYEKL. CDR3 nucleotide sequence: TGCGCCAGCAGCCAAGAGGGACTAGCGGGTTTTTCCTACAATGAGCAGTTCTTC. Translated, it gives CASSQEGLAGFSYNEQFF.

The chain combines TRBV28 with TRBJ1-5, with unresolved D. CDR3 length: 15 residues. Germline values: CDR1 MDHEN, CDR2 SYDVKM. Deletions cut 5 bases from V and 0 bases from J, with 11 bases between. The DNA for the CDR3 is TGTGCCAGCAGTCGACATGGAAATAGCAATCAGCCCCAGCATTTT. This codes for CASSRHGNSNQPQHF.

V gene TRBV5-6 combines with J gene TRBJ1-5, with D perhaps matching TRBD1 (6 bases). Germline V gene data show CDR1 as SGHDT and CDR2 as YYEEEE. Between the trimmed V and J ends, which lost 2 bases and 4 bases, there was a span of 13 bases. The CDR3 is 15 residues long. CDR3 sequence reads: CASSLRAGANQPQHF. CDR3 bases: TGTGCCAGCAGCTTAAGGGCAGGGGCTAATCAGCCCCAGCATTTT.

This chain joins TRBV2 and TRBJ2-7, with D perhaps TRBD2 (6 bases). Germline CDR1 SNHLY, CDR2 FYNNEI. V was trimmed by 7 bases and J by 7 bases, leaving 17 bases between them. This CDR3 region has 13 residues. As DNA, the CDR3 is TGTGCCAGCACCCGGGAGCTTCTGGGAGAGCAGTACGTC. It specifies CASTRELLGEQYV.

The CDR3 bases are TGTGCCAGCAGTGAATTTTTCAGCCAAGAGACCCAGTACTTC. Amino acids: CASSEFFSQETQYF. This chain uses TRBV25-1 with TRBJ2-5; D uncertain. The germline V and J ends were trimmed by 1 base and 1 base, with 7 bases remaining between them. CDR1 is MGHDK, CDR2 SYGVNS, per germline. The CDR3 covers 14 residues.